The 21 T cell receptor beta chains presented below share a single source sample, sequenced in a study of blood T cell repertoires in COVID-19. The protocol was immunoSEQ multiplex PCR, while the TCRdb copy is restricted to in-frame clones and leaves out a portion. The data contain tens of thousands of clones, around 85% of them singletons. The sequencing input was peripheral blood. These receptor sequences come from a man between 65 and 85 years old with acute or convalescent COVID-19.

The rearrangement joins TRBV27 to TRBJ2-1; tentatively, D is TRBD2 (6 bases). The CDR3 is made up of 15 amino acids. With 5 bases removed from V and 7 bases from J, the gap between germline ends came to 18 bases. In germline, CDR1 is MNHEY, CDR2 SMNVEV (reference sequence). DNA of the CDR3: TGTGCCAGCAGTCGCGGACTCGGGGGAAGAAATGAGCAGTTCTTC. Translation: CASSRGLGGRNEQFF.

The chain carries TRBV11-2 and TRBJ2-3; weak D call: TRBD2 (5 bases). Trimming cost V 0 bases and J 1 base, with 8 bases left between them. This CDR3 is 15 amino acids long. Germline loops: CDR1 SGHAT, CDR2 FQNNGV. The CDR3 DNA follows: TGTGCCAGCAGCTTAGACCAGCGGCGCACAGATACGCAGTATTTT. This sequence encodes CASSLDQRRTDTQYF.

This chain joins TRBV3-1 (or the pseudogene TRBV3-2) and TRBJ2-1; a possible D gene is TRBD2 (5 bases). V was trimmed by 5 bases and J by 4 bases, leaving 15 bases between them. CDR3 size: 15 residues. Germline V CDR1 and CDR2: LGHDT, YNNKEL (reference sequence). The CDR3 DNA is TGTGCCAGCAGCACAACAACCGGGAAATACAATGAGCAGTTCTTC. Translation gives CASSTTTGKYNEQFF.

V usage is TRBV5-4 and J usage is TRBJ1-1, with D unclear. CDR1 and CDR2 (germline): SGHNT, YYREEE (reference sequence). The CDR3 has 13 residues. Between the trimmed V and J ends, which lost 3 bases and 0 bases, there was a span of 6 bases. DNA of the CDR3: TGTGCCAGCAGCTCTACAGTGAACACTGAAGCTTTCTTT. It is translated as CASSSTVNTEAFF.

The chain recombines TRBV14 with TRBJ1-3; D is perhaps TRBD1 (6 bases). V dropped 4 bases and J dropped 3 bases, with 10 bases sitting between them. The CDR3 extends over 14 amino acids. Germline V gene data show CDR1 as SGHDN and CDR2 as FVKESK. CDR3 sequence (DNA): TGTGCCAGCAGCCCTACAGGGCTTGGAAACACCATATATTTT. Protein sequence: CASSPTGLGNTIYF.

This chain joins TRBV29-1 and TRBJ1-6; D gene uncertain. Germline CDR1 reads SQVTM; CDR2 reads ANQGSEA. The CDR3 has 9 residues. V lost 0 bases, J lost 17 bases, and 5 bases lay in between. CDR3 nucleotide sequence: TGCAGCGTTGAAGACCCATTCCACTTT. Its translation is CSVEDPFHF.

This clone has just one count. The rearrangement joins TRBV7-8 to TRBJ2-3; tentative D call: TRBD1 (5 bases). V was pared by 3 bases and J by 3 bases, with 19 bases between. Germline V gene lookup returns CDR1 SGHVS and CDR2 FQNEAQ. The CDR3 spans 17 residues. As DNA, the CDR3 is TGTGCCAGCAGCTTGACCGGGCCCAGCGACAGTACAGATACGCAGTATTTT. This translates into CASSLTGPSDSTDTQYF.

The V call is TRBV6-5, the J call TRBJ2-5; TRBD2 aligns across 7 bases. The CDR3 sequence is 12 residues long. In germline, CDR1 is MNHEY, CDR2 SVGAGI. V lost 7 bases to trimming and J lost 5 bases; unmatched junction nucleotides: 4. In DNA form, the CDR3 reads TGTGCCAGCACCGTCGGGGGGGAGACCCAGTACTTC. Translating it yields CASTVGGETQYF.

The V and J genes are TRBV5-6 and TRBJ1-2, with D perhaps matching TRBD1 (5 bases). This CDR3 region has 15 residues. Germline V gene lookup returns CDR1 SGHDT and CDR2 YYEEEE. Trimming removed 2 bases from V and 8 bases from J, with 19 bases in between. CDR3 loop: CASSFYSARGQGYTF. CDR3 coding DNA: TGTGCCAGCAGCTTTTATTCTGCAAGGGGCCAGGGCTACACCTTC.

The rearrangement joins TRBV27 to TRBJ2-2; D gene uncertain. This CDR3 region has 12 residues. Germline V lookup: CDR1 MNHEY, CDR2 SMNVEV (reference sequence). V lost 5 bases and J 3 bases, leaving 4 bases between the germline ends. CDR3 sequence: CASSRDTGELFF. Here the CDR3 DNA reads TGTGCCAGCAGTAGAGACACCGGGGAGCTGTTTTTT.

This clone was detected once. The chain joins TRBV19 to TRBJ1-2, with 9 bases that match TRBD1. There are 15 residues in the CDR3. Trimming took 2 bases from V and 6 from J; bases not matched to a gene: 7. CDR1 LNHDA and CDR2 SQIVND come from the germline V gene (reference sequence). CDR3 amino acids: CASSIPGQGSHGYTF. Here the CDR3 DNA reads TGTGCCAGTAGTATACCCGGACAGGGGTCCCATGGCTACACCTTC.

This clone has only one observation. The chain carries TRBV5-4 and TRBJ2-2, with D tentatively TRBD2 (7 bases). This CDR3 region has 14 residues. Deletions cut 2 bases from V and 5 bases from J, with 10 bases between. CDR1 SGHNT and CDR2 YYREEE come from the germline V gene (reference sequence). CDR3 sequence reads: CASSLQGGTGELFF. As DNA, the CDR3 is TGTGCCAGCAGCTTACAGGGAGGGACCGGGGAGCTGTTTTTT. The full variable domain, rest sourced from reference TRBV5-4 and TRBJ2-2, is ETGVTQSPTHLIKTRGQQVTLRCSSQSGHNTVSWYQQALGQGPQFIFQYYREEENGRGNFPPRFSGLQFPNYSSELNVNALELDDSALYLCASSLQGGTGELFFGEGSRLTVL.

The chain couples TRBV3-1 (or the pseudogene TRBV3-2) to TRBJ1-4; maybe TRBD1 (5 bases). The CDR3 is 14 amino acids. Germline values: CDR1 LGHDT, CDR2 YNNKEL (reference sequence). The V and J ends lost 0 bases and 10 bases respectively, with 12 bases between them. The CDR3 region is CASSQDRVVRKLFF. CDR3 DNA: TGTGCCAGCAGCCAAGACAGGGTGGTCCGAAAACTGTTTTTT.

The chain couples TRBV2 to TRBJ2-1, with a possible D match to TRBD2 (7 bases). This CDR3 region has 14 residues. CDR1 is SNHLY and CDR2 is FYNNEI in the germline V gene. Trimming cost V 7 bases and J 5 bases, with 15 bases left between them. The CDR3 sequence is CASKSSGGHNEQFF. The CDR3 DNA reads TGTGCCAGCAAGAGTTCGGGGGGCCACAATGAGCAGTTCTTC. Drawing the rest from reference TRBV2 and TRBJ2-1, the complete variable domain is EPEVTQTPSHQVTQMGQEVILRCVPISNHLYFYWYRQILGQKVEFLVSFYNNEISEKSEIFDDQFSVERPDGSNFTLKIRSTKLEDSAMYFCASKSSGGHNEQFFGPGTRLTVL.

The V gene is TRBV24-1, the J gene TRBJ2-5; D not certain. The V end lost 1 base, the J end lost 4 bases, and 6 bases lay between the germline ends. In germline, CDR1 is KGHDR, CDR2 SFDVKD. There are 13 residues in the CDR3. The CDR3: CATSDLSTETQYF. CDR3 DNA: TGTGCCACCAGTGATTTAAGCACAGAGACCCAGTACTTC.

V and J are TRBV21-1 and TRBJ1-1; the table calls TRBD1, which could not be checked here. TRBV21-1 is a pseudogene locus. This CDR3 region has 12 residues. DNA for the CDR3: TGTGCCACGGGGACAAATCAGACTGAAGCTTTCTTT. This encodes CATGTNQTEAFF.

The CDR3 DNA is TGCGCCAGCAGCCAGAGGCCGGGGGACACCATATATTTT. The encoded protein is CASSQRPGDTIYF. The V and J genes are TRBV4-1 and TRBJ1-3, with D tentatively TRBD1 (5 bases). Trimming took 3 bases from V and 8 from J, leaving 11 bases between them. The CDR3 has 13 amino acids. CDR1 MGHRA and CDR2 YSYEKL come from the germline V gene.

This chain links TRBV7-3 with TRBJ1-3; D gene uncertain. CDR3 size: 13 residues. V was pared by 4 bases and J by 10 bases, with 14 bases between. Per the germline V gene, CDR1 is SGHTA and CDR2 is FQGTGA. The CDR3 nucleotides read TGTGCCAGCAGCTCTACCCCAGGATCTACCATATATTTT. Protein sequence: CASSSTPGSTIYF.

The chain couples TRBV27 to TRBJ1-2; 12 nucleotides line up with TRBD1. The J segment lost 8 bases and the V segment lost 4 bases, leaving 8 bases of the junction unmatched. Germline V lookup: CDR1 MNHEY, CDR2 SMNVEV (reference sequence). CDR3 size: 15 residues. As DNA, the CDR3 is TGTGCCAGCAGTTCCCCGGGACAGGGGGCGCCGGGCTACACCTTC. Its translation: CASSSPGQGAPGYTF.

This clone was seen once. V gene TRBV13 combines with J gene TRBJ2-7; 12 bases map to TRBD2. CDR3 length: 16 amino acids. The germline V gene encodes CDR1 PRHDT and CDR2 FYEKMQ (reference sequence). Germline trimming cut 2 bases from V and 4 bases from J; bases unmatched to any gene: 6. The CDR3 DNA reads as TGTGCCAGCAGCTTAACTAGCGGGGGGCCCGCGTACGAGCAGTACTTC. As protein: CASSLTSGGPAYEQYF. The full variable domain, rest sourced from reference TRBV13 and TRBJ2-7, is AAGVIQSPRHLIKEKRETATLKCYPIPRHDTVYWYQQGPGQDPQFLISFYEKMQSDKGSIPDRFSAQQFSDYHSELNMSSLELGDSALYFCASSLTSGGPAYEQYFGPGTRLTVT.

The rearrangement uses TRBV5-1 and TRBJ2-7; D not resolved. V gave up 4 bases and J gave up 6 bases, with 14 bases separating them. This CDR3 has 13 residues. The germline CDR1 and CDR2 sequences are SGHRS and YFSETQ. CDR3 sequence (DNA): TGCGCCAGCAGCCTAACGTTGAACGTCGAGCAGTACTTC. Residues: CASSLTLNVEQYF.